A single sample is the source of the 25 T cell receptor beta chains below, sequenced in a study of cytomegalovirus exposure and HLA in healthy donors. 13 Jbeta primers and 60 Vbeta primers were used for the PCR. The assay was immunoSEQ multiplex PCR, and TCRdb's table has in-frame clones only and misses some. The sample totals more than 45,000 clones. Sequencing was done on a sample of PBMCs. The source is a male donor in good health and CMV-seronegative.

This chain connects TRBV7-8 to TRBJ2-7, with 9 bases matching TRBD1. With V trimmed by 5 bases and J by 3 bases, 8 bases remained unmatched. Germline V gene sequence: CDR1 SGHVS, CDR2 FQNEAQ. CDR3 length: 15 amino acids. The CDR3: CASSVRDRVIYEQYF. Written as DNA, the CDR3 is TGTGCCAGCAGCGTCCGGGACAGGGTCATCTACGAGCAGTACTTC.

The chain joins TRBV14 to TRBJ2-3, with TRBD2 matching 12 bases. CDR3 length: 15 amino acids. CDR1 SGHDN and CDR2 FVKESK come from the germline V gene. With 6 bases clipped from V and 4 bases from J, the junction kept 5 bases outside the gene matches. As DNA, the CDR3 is TGTGCCAGCAGTCCGACTAGCGGGGGACCAGATACGCAGTATTTT. Translated, it gives CASSPTSGGPDTQYF.

The chain joins TRBV7-6 to TRBJ2-2; 9 nucleotides align to TRBD2. Germline V gene data show CDR1 as SGHVS and CDR2 as FNYEAQ. The V segment lost 1 base and the J segment 1 base; nucleotides outside the gene matches: 4. The CDR3 runs 17 residues. The DNA for the CDR3 is TGTGCCAGCAGCTTAGGGGCTAGCGGGGTGAACACCGGGGAGCTGTTTTTT. This codes for CASSLGASGVNTGELFF.

The rearrangement links TRBV19 to TRBJ1-2; tentatively, D is TRBD1 (5 bases). Germline loops: CDR1 LNHDA, CDR2 SQIVND (reference sequence). Trimming removed 5 bases at V and 6 bases at J, with 16 bases between. The CDR3 extends over 14 amino acids. Written as DNA, the CDR3 is TGTGCCAGTAGTTCAACCGGGGGAAGCAATGGCTACACCTTC. Protein sequence: CASSSTGGSNGYTF. Full variable domain (rest looked up from reference TRBV19 and TRBJ1-2): DGGITQSPKYLFRKEGQNVTLSCEQNLNHDAMYWYRQDPGQGLRLIYYSQIVNDFQKGDIAEGYSVSREKKESFPLTVTSAQKNPTAFYLCASSSTGGSNGYTFGSGTRLTVV.

The V call is TRBV27, the J call TRBJ2-2; D may be TRBD1 (5 bases). Per the germline V gene, CDR1 is MNHEY and CDR2 is SMNVEV (reference sequence). The V end was cut by 5 bases, the J end by 5 bases, with 9 bases between. The CDR3 loop spans 13 amino acids. The CDR3 region is CASSKTETGELFF. The DNA of the CDR3 is TGTGCCAGCAGTAAGACAGAGACCGGGGAGCTGTTTTTT.

The chain couples TRBV30 to TRBJ2-2, with D unresolved. This CDR3 is built from 12 residues. The ends were cut back, 5 bases at V and 5 bases at J, with 9 bases in the middle. Per germline, CDR1 GTSNPN and CDR2 SVGIG (reference sequence). The chain's CDR3 is CAWSIKTGELFF. DNA of the CDR3: TGTGCCTGGTCTATTAAGACCGGGGAGCTGTTTTTT.

The rearrangement links TRBV4-2 to TRBJ2-2; 11 nucleotides agree with TRBD1. Per the germline V gene, CDR1 is LGHNA and CDR2 is YNFKEQ. The V and J ends lost 1 base and 6 bases, in that order; junction bases with no gene match: 7. The CDR3 sequence is 17 residues long. The CDR3 DNA reads TGTGCCAGCAGCCAAGGGGGGACAGGGGGATGGCCCGGGGAGCTGTTTTTT. As protein: CASSQGGTGGWPGELFF.

This chain connects TRBV7-9 to TRBJ1-2; 9 nucleotides line up with TRBD1. With 7 bases clipped from V and 8 bases from J, the junction kept 5 bases outside the gene matches. Per germline, CDR1 SEHNR and CDR2 FQNEAQ (reference sequence). CDR3 length: 12 residues. CDR3 residues: CASTRTGEGYTF. The CDR3 coding sequence is TGTGCCAGCACCCGGACAGGGGAAGGCTACACCTTC.

The CDR3 sequence is CASSLDRGGQPQHF. In nucleotides, the CDR3 is TGCGCCAGCAGCCTCGACAGGGGTGGCCAGCCCCAGCATTTT. The J gene is TRBJ1-5, the V gene TRBV4-3; 8 bases align to TRBD1. V shed 4 bases, J shed 7 bases, and the junction held 6 bases outside the gene matches. Germline loops: CDR1 LGHNA, CDR2 YSLEER. The CDR3 runs to 14 residues.

The V and J genes are TRBV18 and TRBJ1-2; weak D call: TRBD1 (5 bases). Deletions cut 3 bases from V and 3 bases from J, with 20 bases between. The CDR3 runs 17 residues. Germline V lookup: CDR1 KGHSH, CDR2 LQKENI. DNA of the CDR3: TGTGCCAGCTCACCGTGGAAGTTGCAGGGTGTCGACTATGGCTACACCTTC. Translating it yields CASSPWKLQGVDYGYTF.

The genes are TRBV6-1 and TRBJ1-2; D might be TRBD1 (6 bases). Trimming took 10 bases from V and 4 from J, leaving 19 bases between them. In germline, CDR1 is MNHNS, CDR2 SASEGT. This CDR3 region has 14 residues. CDR3 protein: CATSRTEKTYGYTF. The CDR3 DNA is TGTGCCACCTCCAGGACAGAGAAGACCTATGGCTACACCTTC.

The chain links TRBV19 to TRBJ1-1; D is possibly TRBD1 (5 bases). The germline V and J ends were trimmed by 6 bases and 4 bases, with 15 bases remaining between them. The CDR3 extends over 14 amino acids. CDR1 and CDR2 (germline): LNHDA, SQIVND (reference sequence). The CDR3 nucleotides are TGTGCCAGTAGCCTTGGCAGGGTTAGCACTGAAGCTTTCTTT. This sequence encodes CASSLGRVSTEAFF.

CDR3 sequence (DNA): TGCGCCAGCAGCAAGGGAGTCCCCACTGAAGCTTTCTTT. It encodes CASSKGVPTEAFF. V and J are TRBV5-1 and TRBJ1-1, with unresolved D. Per the germline V gene, CDR1 is SGHRS and CDR2 is YFSETQ. The CDR3 totals 13 residues. V gave up 4 bases and J gave up 4 bases, with 11 bases separating them.

The chain recombines TRBV30 with TRBJ1-3, with D tentatively TRBD1 (5 bases). Looked up from germline, CDR1 is GTSNPN and CDR2 is SVGIG (reference sequence). V shed 0 bases and J shed 0 bases, with 12 bases lying between them. The CDR3 runs to 16 residues. CDR3 DNA sequence: TGTGCCTGGAGTGTCCCCAGGGTTTCCTCTGGAAACACCATATATTTT. Translating it yields CAWSVPRVSSGNTIYF.

Here the CDR3 DNA reads TGTGCCAGCACCCCGCCGGGGGTGGCGAACTATGGCTACACCTTC. Amino acid sequence: CASTPPGVANYGYTF. V and J are TRBV14 and TRBJ1-2; D may be TRBD1 (5 bases). V lost 7 bases and J 2 bases, leaving 17 bases between the germline ends. CDR1 and CDR2 from the germline V gene are SGHDN and FVKESK. CDR3 length equals 15 residues.

The V and J genes are TRBV7-2 and TRBJ1-1, with 7 bases identical to TRBD1. The V gene end was trimmed by 2 bases and the J gene end by 1 base; junction bases not matched to a gene: 4. The CDR3 length is 15 residues. The germline V gene has CDR1 SGHTA and CDR2 FQGNSA. In nucleotides, the CDR3 is TGTGCCAGCAGCTTAAGCGGACAGGAGAACACTGAAGCTTTCTTT. It translates to CASSLSGQENTEAFF.

V and J are TRBV19 and TRBJ1-2; 7 bases are a match to TRBD1. CDR1 LNHDA and CDR2 SQIVND come from the germline V gene (reference sequence). V lost 10 bases and J lost 6; bases outside the gene matches: 8. The CDR3 is made up of 12 amino acids. The CDR3 sequence is CATQDTGDGYTF. The CDR3 DNA sequence: TGTGCCACCCAGGATACAGGGGATGGCTACACCTTC.

The rearrangement links TRBV6-1 to TRBJ1-5; D not certain. Germline V gene lookup returns CDR1 MNHNS and CDR2 SASEGT. V was shortened by 3 bases and J by 3 bases, with 12 bases between the two germline ends. The CDR3 sequence is 15 residues long. The CDR3 DNA is TGTGCCAGCAGTGAGGAACAGATCTACAATCAGCCCCAGCATTTT. This gives the protein CASSEEQIYNQPQHF.

The rearrangement uses TRBV30 and TRBJ1-4, with TRBD1 matching over 8 bases. V lost 3 bases and J lost 7; bases outside the gene matches: 7. This CDR3 region has 14 residues. The germline gives CDR1 GTSNPN, CDR2 SVGIG (reference sequence). CDR3 protein: CAWRAGGSGEKLFF. CDR3 in DNA: TGTGCCTGGAGAGCAGGGGGCTCGGGTGAAAAACTGTTTTTT. The variable domain in full, completed from reference TRBV30 and TRBJ1-4, reads SQTIHQWPATLVQPVGSPLSLECTVEGTSNPNLYWYRQAAGRGLQLLFYSVGIGQISSEVPQNLSASRPQDRQFILSSKKLLLSDSGFYLCAWRAGGSGEKLFFGSGTQLSVL.

The V gene is TRBV9, the J gene TRBJ2-7; 11 bases align to TRBD2. The germline V gene has CDR1 SGDLS and CDR2 YYNGEE. The CDR3 is made up of 15 amino acids. V lost 0 bases and J lost 5; bases outside the gene matches: 4. CDR3 DNA: TGTGCCAGCAGCGTAGCGCTAGCGGGGGGTCACGAGCAGTACTTC. Its protein is CASSVALAGGHEQYF.

V gene TRBV30 combines with J gene TRBJ2-5; 8 bases line up with TRBD2. This CDR3 spans 15 amino acids. Germline V lookup: CDR1 GTSNPN, CDR2 SVGIG (reference sequence). The trim removed 2 bases at V and 1 base at J, leaving 6 bases unmatched. CDR3 in amino acids: CAWSPTGGAQETQYF. CDR3 coding DNA: TGTGCCTGGAGTCCTACGGGGGGGGCCCAAGAGACCCAGTACTTC.

The chain has TRBV30 and TRBJ1-1; maybe TRBD1 (6 bases). CDR1 is GTSNPN and CDR2 is SVGIG in the germline V gene (reference sequence). CDR3 size: 13 residues. Trimming removed 3 bases from V and 5 bases from J, with 13 bases in between. The CDR3 DNA is TGTGCCTGGAGAGGGGGTTTGGGAACTGAAGCTTTCTTT. Encoded protein: CAWRGGLGTEAFF. Full variable domain (remainder filled in from reference TRBV30 and TRBJ1-1): SQTIHQWPATLVQPVGSPLSLECTVEGTSNPNLYWYRQAAGRGLQLLFYSVGIGQISSEVPQNLSASRPQDRQFILSSKKLLLSDSGFYLCAWRGGLGTEAFFGQGTRLTVV.

This chain uses TRBV6-1 with TRBJ2-5; D is unresolved. The V gene lost 1 base and the J gene lost 4 bases, with 13 bases spanning the gap. The CDR3 totals 15 residues. Germline V gives CDR1 MNHNS, CDR2 SASEGT. The CDR3 DNA reads as TGTGCCAGCAGTGAAGATGGTAGTGCAGGAGAGACCCAGTACTTC. As protein: CASSEDGSAGETQYF.

The DNA for the CDR3 is TGTGCCAGCTCACCACTCGGGACAGGGGGCGCAGAGACCCAGTACTTC. Its translation is CASSPLGTGGAETQYF. The chain uses TRBV18 and TRBJ2-5; 12 bases align to TRBD1. The CDR3 consists of 16 residues. CDR1 KGHSH and CDR2 LQKENI come from the germline V gene. V lost 1 base, J lost 4 bases, and 4 bases stayed unmatched.

The V call is TRBV7-9, the J call TRBJ2-5; TRBD2 matches at 9 bases. Losses at the gene ends were 4 bases for V and 5 bases for J; bases not matched to a gene: 8. CDR3 length equals 15 residues. Per germline, CDR1 SEHNR and CDR2 FQNEAQ (reference sequence). CDR3 in amino acids: CASSSPGLAGETQYF. DNA for the CDR3: TGTGCCAGCAGCTCTCCGGGACTAGCAGGGGAGACCCAGTACTTC.